This entry lists 26 T cell receptor beta chains sequenced from one sample in a study of cytomegalovirus exposure and HLA in healthy donors. In the PCR, 60 Vbeta and 13 Jbeta primers were used. The protocol was immunoSEQ multiplex PCR, while the TCRdb copy is restricted to in-frame clones and leaves out a portion. The sample includes some 180,000 clones, roughly 77% of them seen just once. The sample comprised PBMCs. These receptor sequences come from a man aged 35 to 55 in good health and CMV-seropositive.

This sequence joins TRBV27 and TRBJ2-7; 8 bases are shared with TRBD1. The CDR3 runs to 15 residues. The junction had 6 bases not matched to a gene; V was cut back by 3 bases and J by 2 bases. Germline V gene data show CDR1 as MNHEY and CDR2 as SMNVEV (reference sequence). DNA of the CDR3: TGTGCCAGCAGTTTGACCGGGACAGGACCCTACGAGCAGTACTTC. This translates into CASSLTGTGPYEQYF.

This sequence joins TRBV19 and TRBJ2-3; D may be TRBD2 (6 bases). There are 17 residues in the CDR3. V was shortened by 3 bases and J by 0 bases, with 16 bases between the two germline ends. The germline CDR1 and CDR2 sequences are LNHDA and SQIVND (reference sequence). CDR3 sequence: CASSMELEGSSTDTQYF. As DNA, the CDR3 is TGTGCCAGTAGTATGGAGTTGGAGGGGTCCAGCACAGATACGCAGTATTTT. Combining the CDR3 with reference TRBV19 and TRBJ2-3 gives the whole variable domain DGGITQSPKYLFRKEGQNVTLSCEQNLNHDAMYWYRQDPGQGLRLIYYSQIVNDFQKGDIAEGYSVSREKKESFPLTVTSAQKNPTAFYLCASSMELEGSSTDTQYFGPGTRLTVL.

CDR3 residues: CASTRGQGGEQYF. The CDR3 DNA reads TGTGCCAGCACCCGCGGGCAGGGGGGCGAGCAGTACTTC. The V gene is TRBV7-9, the J gene TRBJ2-7; D is possibly TRBD1 (7 bases). The V gene lost 7 bases and the J gene lost 6 bases, with 16 bases spanning the gap. This CDR3 has 13 amino acids. Germline V gives CDR1 SEHNR, CDR2 FQNEAQ (reference sequence).

This clone was detected only once. V usage is TRBV28 and J usage is TRBJ1-4, with 9 bases lining up with TRBD1. CDR3 size: 12 residues. The ends lost 2 bases at V and 17 bases at J; junction bases unmatched: 6. CDR1 is MDHEN and CDR2 is SYDVKM in the germline V gene. The CDR3 DNA reads as TGTGCCAGCAGTTTAAATGGGGACAGGGTTTTTTTT. Its translation is CASSLNGDRVFF.

The chain recombines TRBV14 with TRBJ1-1; tentative D call: TRBD1 (6 bases). CDR1 is SGHDN, CDR2 FVKESK, per germline. This CDR3 is 13 amino acids long. Trimming pared 6 bases from V and 7 bases from J, leaving 15 bases between. The CDR3 coding sequence is TGTGCCAGCAGACAAACAGGGAAGGGTGAAGCTTTCTTT. Translating it yields CASRQTGKGEAFF.

The chain has TRBV2 and TRBJ1-2, with 8 bases identical to TRBD1. CDR3 size: 15 residues. Germline V gives CDR1 SNHLY, CDR2 FYNNEI. Trimming cost V 7 bases and J 4 bases; bases outside gene matches: 11. CDR3 sequence reads: CASNLQTGASYGYTF. The CDR3 DNA reads TGTGCCAGCAACCTACAGACAGGGGCCAGCTATGGCTACACCTTC.

The rearrangement uses TRBV5-6 and TRBJ2-1, with 12 bases aligning to TRBD2. This CDR3 comprises 15 residues. The J segment lost 3 bases and the V segment lost 4 bases, leaving 2 bases of the junction unmatched. Germline V gene data show CDR1 as SGHDT and CDR2 as YYEEEE. The CDR3: CASSRTSGNYNEQFF. The CDR3 DNA reads TGTGCCAGCAGCCGGACTAGCGGGAACTACAATGAGCAGTTCTTC.

The chain joins TRBV6-5 to TRBJ1-1, with 8 bases lining up with TRBD1. The CDR3 extends over 14 amino acids. V was pared by 5 bases and J by 2 bases, with 4 bases of the junction left unmatched. Germline CDR1 and CDR2: MNHEY and SVGAGI. DNA for the CDR3: TGTGCCAGCAGTGTCGGACAGGGTAACACTGAAGCTTTCTTT. Its translation is CASSVGQGNTEAFF.

The chain recombines TRBV4-2 with TRBJ2-1; TRBD2 matches 12 bases. The CDR3 has 17 residues. Looked up from germline, CDR1 is LGHNA and CDR2 is YNFKEQ. V lost 0 bases to trimming and J lost 9 bases; unmatched junction nucleotides: 9. In DNA, the CDR3 is TGTGCCAGCAGCCAAGAGCCTCTAGCGGGGGGGCTGGCTGAGCAGTTCTTC. It specifies CASSQEPLAGGLAEQFF.

The rearrangement joins TRBV29-1 to TRBJ2-5, with 8 bases that match TRBD2. The germline gives CDR1 SQVTM, CDR2 ANQGSEA. This CDR3 has 13 amino acids. The junction had 5 bases not matched to a gene; V was cut back by 1 base and J by 7 bases. The CDR3 coding sequence is TGCAGCGTTGAAGCCACGGGGGGGTGGACCCAGTACTTC. Its protein product is CSVEATGGWTQYF.

The chain couples TRBV4-1 to TRBJ2-2; the D is unclear. Germline V CDR1 and CDR2: MGHRA, YSYEKL. The V gene lost 1 base and the J gene lost 5 bases, with 8 bases spanning the gap. The CDR3 contains 14 residues. The CDR3 protein is CASSQVPGTGELFF. The CDR3 coding sequence is TGCGCCAGCAGCCAAGTTCCCGGGACCGGGGAGCTGTTTTTT.

V usage is TRBV5-6 and J usage is TRBJ1-5; weak D call: TRBD1 (5 bases). The V gene lost 4 bases and the J gene lost 0 bases, with 11 bases spanning the gap. Germline V CDR1 and CDR2: SGHDT, YYEEEE. The CDR3 loop spans 15 amino acids. This CDR3 reads CASSPGGFSNQPQHF. The CDR3 DNA reads TGTGCCAGCAGCCCTGGGGGGTTTAGCAATCAGCCCCAGCATTTT.

The genes are TRBV18 and TRBJ1-2; TRBD1 agrees at 8 bases. The CDR3 loop spans 13 amino acids. The trim removed 6 bases at V and 3 bases at J, leaving 3 bases unmatched. Germline-derived CDR1 and CDR2 are KGHSH and LQKENI. The CDR3 reads CASSTQGDYGYTF. The CDR3 nucleotides are TGTGCCAGCTCTACACAGGGGGACTATGGCTACACCTTC.

The J gene is TRBJ2-1, the V gene TRBV11-2, with 12 bases fitting TRBD2. Losses at the gene ends were 5 bases for V and 6 bases for J; bases not matched to a gene: 8. CDR1 is SGHAT, CDR2 FQNNGV, per germline. This CDR3 has 16 amino acids. The CDR3 reads CASSQSSGRVVNEQFF. CDR3 DNA: TGTGCCAGCAGCCAATCTAGCGGGAGGGTAGTCAATGAGCAGTTCTTC.

Comment on this clone: The CDR3 end shows no conserved phenylalanine or tryptophan, and so a read error is likely. The rearrangement links TRBV6-5 to TRBJ1-2, with TRBD1 matching over 9 bases. The length of the CDR3 is 15 residues. The germline V gene encodes CDR1 MNHEY and CDR2 SVGAGI. The J segment lost 1 base and the V segment lost 5 bases, leaving 5 bases of the junction unmatched. The chain's CDR3 is CASSNGQGRNYGYTL. CDR3 nucleotide sequence: TGTGCCAGCAGTAACGGACAGGGGCGTAACTATGGCTACACCCTC.

The chain couples TRBV6-1 to TRBJ1-1, with D possibly being TRBD1 (6 bases). Germline CDR1 MNHNS, CDR2 SASEGT. V dropped 5 bases and J dropped 4 bases, with 14 bases sitting between them. This CDR3 is 14 amino acids long. The CDR3 reads CASSQNTGSTEAFF. In nucleotides, the CDR3 is TGTGCCAGCAGTCAAAACACAGGGAGCACTGAAGCTTTCTTT.

V usage is TRBV5-5 and J usage is TRBJ2-5; 9 nucleotides line up with TRBD1. The J call may be in error: the DNA end matches TRBJ2-7 better. Germline V lookup: CDR1 SGHKS, CDR2 YYEKEE (reference sequence). The CDR3 covers 15 residues. The CDR3 DNA reads TGTGCCAGCAGCTTGGAGGGACAGGGAAACTACGAGCAGTACTTC. It codes for CASSLEGQGNYEQYF.

The J gene is TRBJ1-2, the V gene TRBV6-1; 7 bases are shared with TRBD1. This CDR3 has 17 amino acids. Germline assignment: CDR1 MNHNS and CDR2 SASEGT. The V segment lost 2 bases and the J segment 1 base; nucleotides outside the gene matches: 10. The CDR3: CASSELTGTVDNYGYTF. The CDR3 bases are TGTGCCAGCAGTGAATTGACAGGGACTGTGGATAACTATGGCTACACCTTC.

The sample holds one count of this clone. The J gene is TRBJ2-1, the V gene TRBV6-5, with TRBD2 matching 8 bases. CDR3 length: 15 amino acids. J gave up 4 bases and V 6 bases, and 8 bases lay outside the gene matches. CDR1 is MNHEY, CDR2 SVGAGI, per germline. The CDR3 region has the DNA TGTGCCAGCAGCCCCCGACTAGCGTGGTACAATGAGCAGTTCTTC. Its translation is CASSPRLAWYNEQFF.

J is TRBJ2-6 and V is TRBV7-2; D remains unclear. The CDR3 sequence is 16 residues long. Germline lookup yields CDR1 SGHTA and CDR2 FQGNSA. V gave up 1 base and J gave up 0 bases, with 7 bases separating them. The CDR3, as DNA: TGTGCCAGCAGCTTAGATCTTAGCTCTGGGGCCAACGTCCTGACTTTC. Translated: CASSLDLSSGANVLTF.

This clone has just a few counts. V and J are TRBV5-4 and TRBJ2-3; D possibly corresponds to TRBD1 (6 bases). Germline V gene sequence: CDR1 SGHNT, CDR2 YYREEE (reference sequence). This CDR3 comprises 15 residues. Trimming cost V 0 bases and J 2 bases, with 10 bases left between them. CDR3 protein: CASSLGQGNTDTQYF. CDR3 nucleotides: TGTGCCAGCAGCTTGGGGCAGGGGAACACAGATACGCAGTATTTT. The variable domain in full, with the rest retrieved from reference TRBV5-4 and TRBJ2-3, is ETGVTQSPTHLIKTRGQQVTLRCSSQSGHNTVSWYQQALGQGPQFIFQYYREEENGRGNFPPRFSGLQFPNYSSELNVNALELDDSALYLCASSLGQGNTDTQYFGPGTRLTVL.

The DNA of the CDR3 is TGCGCCAGCAGTGTAGGACAGTCTCCGGCCAAAAACATTCAGTACTTC. Translation gives CASSVGQSPAKNIQYF. The V call is TRBV10-2, the J call TRBJ2-4; perhaps TRBD1 as D (6 bases). There are 16 residues in the CDR3. The germline gives CDR1 WSHSY, CDR2 SAAADI. V was shortened by 4 bases and J by 1 base, with 14 bases between the two germline ends.

The chain recombines TRBV28 with TRBJ2-3, with D possibly being TRBD1 (6 bases). Germline CDR1 reads MDHEN; CDR2 reads SYDVKM. This CDR3 is built from 15 residues. The V gene lost 2 bases and the J gene lost 3 bases, with 12 bases spanning the gap. The CDR3 sequence: CASSLGAGVTDTQYF. DNA of the CDR3: TGTGCCAGCAGTTTAGGGGCAGGGGTTACAGATACGCAGTATTTT.

This rearrangement joins TRBV5-4 to TRBJ2-2; TRBD2 matches at 7 bases. The germline CDR1 and CDR2 sequences are SGHNT and YYREEE (reference sequence). The CDR3 has 17 amino acids. The V and J ends lost 4 bases and 4 bases, in that order; junction bases with no gene match: 13. The CDR3, as DNA: TGTGCCAGCAGCCCGGTGGGGACTACCTATGGCACCGGGGAGCTGTTTTTT. This translates into CASSPVGTTYGTGELFF.

The V and J genes are TRBV6-1 and TRBJ2-7, with 7 nucleotides matching TRBD2. The germline gives CDR1 MNHNS, CDR2 SASEGT. The trim removed 7 bases at V and 2 bases at J, leaving 11 bases unmatched. The CDR3 runs to 15 residues. CDR3 in amino acids: CASNTGGTAPYEQYF. The CDR3 nucleotides read TGTGCCAGCAACACGGGGGGAACGGCCCCCTACGAGCAGTACTTC.

This chain links TRBV5-4 with TRBJ1-1, with D possibly being TRBD1 (6 bases). The CDR3 sequence is 14 residues long. With 0 bases removed from V and 4 bases from J, the gap between germline ends came to 10 bases. In germline, CDR1 is SGHNT, CDR2 YYREEE (reference sequence). The CDR3, as DNA: TGTGCCAGCAGCTTGGGGACAGCTGGCACTGAAGCTTTCTTT. It translates to CASSLGTAGTEAFF.